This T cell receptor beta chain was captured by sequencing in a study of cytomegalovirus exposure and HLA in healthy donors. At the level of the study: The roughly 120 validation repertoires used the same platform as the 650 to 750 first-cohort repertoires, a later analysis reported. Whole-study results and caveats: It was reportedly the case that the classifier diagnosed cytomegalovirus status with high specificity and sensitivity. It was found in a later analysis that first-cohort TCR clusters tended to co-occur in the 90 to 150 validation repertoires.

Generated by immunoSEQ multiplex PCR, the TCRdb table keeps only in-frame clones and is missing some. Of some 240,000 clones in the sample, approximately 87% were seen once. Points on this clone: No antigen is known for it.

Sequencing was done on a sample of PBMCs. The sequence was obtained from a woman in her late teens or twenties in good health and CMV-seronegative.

CDR3 bases: TGTGCCAGCGGGTTTGGTGAGCAGTTCTTC. Its protein is CASGFGEQFF. This rearrangement joins TRBV27 to TRBJ2-1; D call uncertain. Germline assignment: CDR1 MNHEY and CDR2 SMNVEV (reference sequence). This CDR3 region has 10 residues. V was shortened by 8 bases and J by 9 bases, with 8 bases between the two germline ends.